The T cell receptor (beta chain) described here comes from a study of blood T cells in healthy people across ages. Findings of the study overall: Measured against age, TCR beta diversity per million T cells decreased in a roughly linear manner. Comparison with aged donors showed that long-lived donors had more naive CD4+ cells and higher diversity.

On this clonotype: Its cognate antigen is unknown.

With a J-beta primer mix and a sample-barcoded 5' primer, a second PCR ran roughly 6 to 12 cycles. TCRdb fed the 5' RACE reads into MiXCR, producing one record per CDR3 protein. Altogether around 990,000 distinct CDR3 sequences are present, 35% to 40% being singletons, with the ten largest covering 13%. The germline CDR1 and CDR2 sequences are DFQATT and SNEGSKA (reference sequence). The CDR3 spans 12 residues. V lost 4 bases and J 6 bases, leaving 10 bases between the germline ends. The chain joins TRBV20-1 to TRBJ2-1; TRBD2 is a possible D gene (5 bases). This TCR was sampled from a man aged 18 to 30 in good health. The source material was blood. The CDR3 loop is CSAIRRLNEQFF. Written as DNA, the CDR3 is TGCAGTGCTATAAGGAGGCTCAATGAGCAGTTCTTC.